These T cell receptor beta chains were read from a single sample in a study of blood T cell repertoires in COVID-19. Sequencing was performed with immunoSEQ multiplex PCR; in TCRdb, only in-frame clones are kept and a portion is missing. Of 130,000 or so clones in the sample, about 86% were seen once. Specimen: peripheral blood. Source of these receptors: a woman aged 60-70 years with acute or convalescent COVID-19. Each CDR3 is given with its conserved first and last residue. Fields, in order: clone size, V gene, D gene, J gene, CDR3 DNA, CDR3 protein. A D gene is named only where the DNA matches it firmly. Clone size is given for some rows only: seen once, a few or many times, or a class if the clone is expanded.

once	TRBV5-1	TRBD1	TRBJ1-6	TGCGCCAGCAGCTTAAGACAGGGGGCTTGGGCTAATTCACCCCTCCACTTT	CASSLRQGAWANSPLHF
NA	TRBV15	NA	TRBJ1-6	TGTGCCACCAGCTCAAATTCGGGGAGGTCGTCCCTCCACTTT	CATSSNSGRSSLHF
NA	TRBV10-3	TRBD1	TRBJ2-5	TGTGCCATGGGGACAGGGAATTCAGGGGAGACCCAGTACTTC	CAMGTGNSGETQYF
NA	TRBV18	NA	TRBJ1-1	TGTGCCAGCTCACGCCAGGGGCCTGGAGCTGAAGCTTTCTTT	CASSRQGPGAEAFF
NA	TRBV6-2/TRBV6-3	NA	TRBJ2-7	TGTGCCAGCAGTTGGGGAGACAATATACCCGAGCAGTACTTC	CASSWGDNIPEQYF
NA	TRBV4-3	TRBD1	TRBJ2-7	TGCGCCAGCAGCCCAGCCGGGACAGGGCCCCACGAGCAGTACTTC	CASSPAGTGPHEQYF
once	TRBV4-1	NA	TRBJ1-2	TGCGCCAGCAGCCGCGGACAGAACGCTAACTATGGCTACACCTTC	CASSRGQNANYGYTF
few	TRBV19	TRBD1	TRBJ2-2	TGTGCCAGTAGTATCCCTGGGACAGGGCGGACCGGGGAGCTGTTTTTT	CASSIPGTGRTGELFF
NA	TRBV5-1	TRBD2	TRBJ2-7	TGCGCCAGCAGTTTTAGCGGGAACTCCTACGAGCAGTACTTC	CASSFSGNSYEQYF
few	TRBV3-1/TRBV3-2	NA	TRBJ1-6	TGTGCCAGCAGCCCCCGAGCCTCCTATAATTCACCCCTCCACTTT	CASSPRASYNSPLHF
NA	TRBV19	TRBD2	TRBJ2-1	TGTGCCAGTGCCGGTGGGATTTGGACTAGCGGCACCTACAATGAGCAGTTCTTC	CASAGGIWTSGTYNEQFF
NA	TRBV4-2	NA	TRBJ2-2	TGTGCCAGCAGCCCGCGTACAGGGATGGGCACCGGGGAGCTGTTTTTT	CASSPRTGMGTGELFF
NA	TRBV7-9	NA	TRBJ1-1	TGTGCCAGCAGCTCAGAGGCGAACACTGAAGCTTTCTTT	CASSSEANTEAFF
NA	TRBV14	NA	TRBJ2-6	TGTGCCAGCAGCCAAGTTTTCAGGGCCTCTGGGGCCAACGTCCTGACTTTC	CASSQVFRASGANVLTF
NA	TRBV5-5	TRBD2	TRBJ2-2	TGTGCCAGCAGCACACGAAATCTGGCGGGGGGCGCGAACACCGGGGAGCTGTTTTTT	CASSTRNLAGGANTGELFF
NA	TRBV29-1	TRBD2	TRBJ2-5	TGCAGCGTTAGGCAGCGGGGGCCCCAAGAGACCCAGTACTTC	CSVRQRGPQETQYF
NA	TRBV5-1	NA	TRBJ1-2	TGCGCCAGCAGCGAAAGGGGGTATGGCTACACCTTC	CASSERGYGYTF
once	TRBV5-1	NA	TRBJ2-6	TGCGCCAGCAGCTTGGGGCAGATGCACTCTGGGGCCAACGTCCTGACTTTC	CASSLGQMHSGANVLTF
NA	TRBV3-1/TRBV3-2	TRBD2	TRBJ2-1	TGTGCCAGCACCTCCACAAGAGCTAGCGGGGGAAGTAATGATGAGCAGTTCTTC	CASTSTRASGGSNDEQFF
NA	TRBV19	TRBD2	TRBJ2-1	TGTGCCAGTAGTCCGGAGCGGGGGGGCCCGAGCTCCTACAATGAGCAGTTCTTC	CASSPERGGPSSYNEQFF
NA	TRBV29-1	TRBD2	TRBJ2-3	TGCAGCGTTTTAGGACTAGCGGGGAGCACAGATACGCAGTATTTT	CSVLGLAGSTDTQYF
few	TRBV5-1	NA	TRBJ2-7	TGCGCCAGCAGCGGAGGGTACGAGCAGTACTTC	CASSGGYEQYF
NA	TRBV4-2	NA	TRBJ1-1	TGTGCCAGCAGCCAAGATAGTAAGAACACTGAAGCTTTCTTT	CASSQDSKNTEAFF
NA	TRBV5-1	NA	TRBJ2-5	TGCGCCAGCAGCTTGGCCAGTCAGGGCCGGGAGACCCAGTACTTC	CASSLASQGRETQYF
once	TRBV7-3	NA	TRBJ2-1	TGTGCCAGCAGCTTAACGAACGGAGGCGGTGAGCAGTTCTTC	CASSLTNGGGEQFF
NA	TRBV6-5	NA	TRBJ1-2	TGTGCCAGCAGTTACGCAGGGCTCTATGGCTACACCTTC	CASSYAGLYGYTF